This T cell receptor beta chain was observed in a study of CD8+CD57+ T cells in acquired aplastic anemia (dated by TCRdb to between 2018 and 2020). As for the study more broadly: On average, sorted CD4+ and CD8+ cells yielded around 3.5 ug of extracted DNA, with a range of about 0.18 to 27.4 ug. A CD8+CD57+ expansion meant a frequency higher than the mean frequency seen in healthy subjects.

Study-wide conclusions, independent of this receptor: Roughly 30 CD8+ CDR3 sequences were found to be shared between patients and controls, but these sequences appeared to be highly expressed in patients and within the immunodominant clones of the patients. Between patients and healthy controls, no significant difference in CD8+ Simpson's diversity was found (P=0.060).

The patients picked for sequencing were ones in whom flow cytometry had shown an expansion of CD8+CD57+ cells. Every patient had severe acquired aplastic anemia, diagnosed using the International Study of Aplastic Anemia and Agranulocytosis and Camitta criteria. No therapy had been received by the patients at the time of blood sampling. In this study, sorted CD4+ and CD8+ T cells from the blood of healthy subjects and of severe aplastic anemia patients had their TCR repertoires deep-sequenced. In the USA, patient enrollment took place under clinicaltrials.gov protocols 00001620, 01623167, 00001397, 00071045, 00081523 and 00961064. Ficoll-Paque density gradient centrifugation was used to isolate peripheral blood mononuclear cells. CD4+ and CD8+ T cells were sorted by FACS or magnetic beads before DNA extraction. The CDR3 spans 16 residues, from the cysteine through the phenylalanine. The entry retains the CDR3 DNA only, 48 bases that are in frame from base 1. Deletion took 5 bases off V and 6 bases off J, with a span of 17 bases between the germline ends. In the germline V gene, CDR1 corresponds to MNHEY and CDR2 to SVGAGI.

TCR beta VDJ combination and CDR3 sequence profiling used genomic DNA as the template. An Illumina HiSeq 2000 was the platform used for TCR repertoire sequencing. In the source study's methods: TRBV/TRBJ rearrangement plots, CDR3 size and DJ length profiles, and Simpson's diversity index were used to evaluate the repertoires. The most abundant DNA sequence in the deep sequencing data was taken as the immunodominant clone. CDR3 amino acid sequences were checked for sharing across subjects and were also compared against the VDJdb database and published repertoires. The public reads were reanalyzed by TCRdb: fastp trimming at Q25, MiXCR alignment, in-frame beta chains only. Identical CDR3 protein sequences are pooled into one entry, listed with their most common genes and DNA. For this entry, the V and J calls and clone size follow TCRdb and not the study's own pipeline. The sample records about 250,000 distinct CDR3 sequences, around 43% of which are singletons. Approximately 7.8% of the sample comes from the top ten.

This clonotype was found a few times. The specificity of this receptor is unknown. Base-call qualities are not available, and no considerably larger clone is one nucleotide away. Sequenced sample: sorted CD4+, CD8+, or CD8+CD57+ T cells (not recorded which) from PBMCs. This TCR was recovered from a human donor with aplastic anemia. The V and J genes are TRBV6-5 and TRBJ1-6, with a tentative D gene TRBD1 over 6 matching bases. The CDR3 region reads CASSTVKQGFNSPLHF. The DNA is as follows: TGTGCCAGCAGTACCGTAAAACAGGGCTTTAATTCACCCCTCCACTTT.